Shown below are 19 T cell receptor beta chains from a single sample sequenced in a study of OX40 agonist ivuxolimab in advanced cancers. TCRdb keeps only in-frame clones here, not all; method: immunoSEQ multiplex PCR. The repertoire holds tens of thousands of clones, more than 85% seen once, with 7.1% in the top ten. The sequenced sample was CD4+ or CD8+ T cells sorted from blood, obtained in a trial of the OX40 agonist ivuxolimab. The receptor source for this set is an adult with an advanced solid tumor such as melanoma, head and neck, liver or kidney cancer.

V and J are TRBV29-1 and TRBJ2-1; D gene uncertain. Trimming took off 4 bases at V and 14 bases at J, with 18 bases between the two ends. The CDR3 sequence is 12 residues long. In germline, CDR1 is SQVTM, CDR2 ANQGSEA. The DNA of the CDR3 is TGCAGCGTTGGGGATTTGGGGATTCACGAGTTCTTC. Translating it yields CSVGDLGIHEFF.

The chain joins TRBV5-4 to TRBJ2-2, with TRBD2 matching over 7 bases. V was pared by 5 bases and J by 7 bases, with 11 bases of the junction left unmatched. The CDR3 spans 15 residues. Germline V lookup: CDR1 SGHNT, CDR2 YYREEE (reference sequence). CDR3 in DNA: TGTGCCAGCAGTCTCTCGACTAGCCTCGGCGGGGAGCTGTTTTTT. Amino acids: CASSLSTSLGGELFF.

This clone has a single count. The chain carries TRBV2 and TRBJ2-7; possible D gene TRBD1, 5 bases. Germline CDR1 SNHLY, CDR2 FYNNEI. V lost 3 bases to trimming and J lost 4 bases, with 10 bases between them. CDR3 size: 13 residues. CDR3 in amino acids: CASSEARGYEQYF. CDR3 bases: TGTGCCAGCAGTGAGGCAAGGGGATACGAGCAGTACTTC.

The chain links TRBV7-9 to TRBJ2-7, with a possible D match to TRBD2 (5 bases). The V and J ends lost 5 bases and 4 bases respectively, with 12 bases between them. Germline CDR1 and CDR2: SEHNR and FQNEAQ (reference sequence). This CDR3 spans 13 amino acids. As DNA, the CDR3 is TGTGCCAGCAGCCCTCAAACGGGGTACGAGCAGTACTTC. It translates to CASSPQTGYEQYF.

V is TRBV5-1 and J is TRBJ1-2; D unresolved. Trimming left V 9 bases short and J 6 bases short, with 18 bases between. Germline-derived CDR1 and CDR2 are SGHRS and YFSETQ. The CDR3 sequence is 13 residues long. In DNA form, the CDR3 reads TGCGCCATCCACAATAAGGGTCTAGATGGCTACACCTTC. Amino acids: CAIHNKGLDGYTF.

V is TRBV12-5 and J is TRBJ2-5, with D perhaps matching TRBD2 (5 bases). This CDR3 comprises 16 residues. CDR1 is LGHNT and CDR2 is FRNRAP in the germline V gene. The germline V and J ends were trimmed by 0 bases and 5 bases, with 16 bases remaining between them. CDR3 sequence reads: CASGLVRASWVETQYF. In DNA, the CDR3 is TGTGCTAGTGGTTTGGTAAGGGCTAGCTGGGTTGAGACCCAGTACTTC.

This clone occurred a few times. The J gene is TRBJ1-1, the V gene TRBV9; D is ambiguous. The V end was cut by 5 bases, the J end by 4 bases, with 15 bases between. CDR1 is SGDLS, CDR2 YYNGEE, per germline. The CDR3 spans 14 residues. The DNA of the CDR3 is TGTGCCAGCAGTCCCCCAGCTTTGGGCACTGAAGCTTTCTTT. Translated: CASSPPALGTEAFF.

This clone appeared a single time. This sequence joins TRBV19 and TRBJ2-3; D may match TRBD1 or TRBD2 (6 bases each). CDR3 length: 17 amino acids. V was cut by 3 bases and J by 2 bases, with 18 bases left in between. The germline gives CDR1 LNHDA, CDR2 SQIVND (reference sequence). The CDR3 protein is CASSMGGLLSVTDTQYF. CDR3 coding DNA: TGTGCCAGTAGTATGGGGGGCCTTCTATCAGTCACAGATACGCAGTATTTT.

The V call is TRBV30, the J call TRBJ2-3; possible D gene TRBD1, 5 bases. In germline, CDR1 is GTSNPN, CDR2 SVGIG (reference sequence). The length of the CDR3 is 15 residues. The V end lost 4 bases, the J end lost 4 bases, and 18 bases lay between the germline ends. The CDR3 here is CAWTLEMSRADTQYF. The CDR3 DNA sequence: TGTGCCTGGACCCTCGAGATGTCCAGGGCAGATACGCAGTATTTT. Full variable domain (rest looked up from reference TRBV30 and TRBJ2-3): SQTIHQWPATLVQPVGSPLSLECTVEGTSNPNLYWYRQAAGRGLQLLFYSVGIGQISSEVPQNLSASRPQDRQFILSSKKLLLSDSGFYLCAWTLEMSRADTQYFGPGTRLTVL.

The chain is built from TRBV9 and TRBJ2-5; D unresolved. Trimming stripped 0 bases from V and 2 bases from J, with 11 bases between. This CDR3 has 15 amino acids. CDR1 is SGDLS and CDR2 is YYNGEE in the germline V gene. The CDR3 protein is CASSVGARVQETQYF. The CDR3 DNA is TGTGCCAGCAGCGTAGGGGCTCGGGTACAAGAGACCCAGTACTTC.

CDR3 loop: CASSHLLAGAYNEQFF. DNA of the CDR3: TGTGCCAGCAGCCACTTGCTAGCGGGGGCCTACAATGAGCAGTTCTTC. The chain links TRBV7-2 to TRBJ2-1, with 10 bases identical to TRBD2. CDR1 and CDR2 from the germline V gene are SGHTA and FQGNSA. Trimming at V came to 5 bases and at J to 2 bases, leaving 6 bases not matched to a gene. This CDR3 spans 16 amino acids.

The chain has TRBV5-5 and TRBJ1-5, with a tentative D call TRBD1 (5 bases). Between the trimmed V and J ends, which lost 4 bases and 5 bases, there was a span of 10 bases. CDR3 length equals 13 residues. From germline, CDR1 is SGHKS and CDR2 YYEKEE (reference sequence). Here the CDR3 reads CASSPDRYQPQHF. The DNA of the CDR3 is TGTGCCAGCAGCCCCGACAGATATCAGCCCCAGCATTTT.

The chain joins TRBV7-9 to TRBJ2-4; D perhaps matches TRBD1 (5 bases). V was cut by 5 bases and J by 0 bases, with 17 bases left in between. The germline CDR1 and CDR2 sequences are SEHNR and FQNEAQ (reference sequence). There are 17 residues in the CDR3. CDR3 coding DNA: TGTGCCAGCAGCCCAACACAGGAGACACTAGCCAAAAACATTCAGTACTTC. Encoded protein: CASSPTQETLAKNIQYF. The whole variable domain, remainder taken from reference TRBV7-9 and TRBJ2-4, is DTGVSQNPRHKITKRGQNVTFRCDPISEHNRLYWYRQTLGQGPEFLTYFQNEAQLEKSRLLSDRFSAERPKGSFSTLEIQRTEQGDSAMYLCASSPTQETLAKNIQYFGAGTRLSVL.

This chain links TRBV6-6 with TRBJ1-1; possible D gene TRBD1, 5 bases. CDR1 is MNHNY, CDR2 SVGAGI, per germline (reference sequence). Trimming cost V 2 bases and J 3 bases, with 7 bases left between them. The CDR3 is 13 residues long. The CDR3 DNA sequence: TGTGCCAGCAGTTACGCGGGGGACACTGAAGCTTTCTTT. Translation gives CASSYAGDTEAFF.

The count of this clone is one. V gene TRBV28 combines with J gene TRBJ2-3, with D unclear. CDR1 MDHEN and CDR2 SYDVKM come from the germline V gene. Trimming cost V 6 bases and J 2 bases, with 12 bases left between them. The CDR3 has 14 residues. The CDR3 DNA follows: TGTGCCAGCAGGGGGATTTTCCTCACAGATACGCAGTATTTT. Its protein product is CASRGIFLTDTQYF.

The table lists this clone with a count of one. This chain connects TRBV5-4 to TRBJ2-3; no firm D call. Germline-derived CDR1 and CDR2 are SGHNT and YYREEE (reference sequence). V gave up 0 bases and J gave up 0 bases, with 8 bases separating them. The CDR3 is 15 amino acids. The CDR3 nucleotides read TGTGCCAGCAGCTTGGGGCAGACTAGCACAGATACGCAGTATTTT. This translates into CASSLGQTSTDTQYF.

CDR3 in amino acids: CASSLTLQRDYNEQFF. CDR3 DNA: TGTGCCAGCAGCTTAACGTTGCAGCGGGACTACAATGAGCAGTTCTTC. The chain has TRBV7-9 and TRBJ2-1; 7 positions match TRBD2. This CDR3 has 16 residues. The V gene's germline CDR1 is SEHNR and CDR2 FQNEAQ (reference sequence). V dropped 2 bases and J dropped 3; count of bases not matched to a gene: 7.

The chain is built from TRBV5-3 and TRBJ1-6; 8 bases align to TRBD1. TRBV5-3 is an ORF; its function is uncertain. J lost 10 bases, V lost 4 bases, and 10 bases had no gene match. The length of the CDR3 is 15 residues. CDR3 DNA sequence: TGTGCCAGAAGCCTTCCGGGACAGGCTAAGTCACCCCTCCACTTT. It encodes CARSLPGQAKSPLHF.

The rearrangement uses TRBV6-6 and TRBJ1-5; D gene unclear. Germline loops: CDR1 MNHNY, CDR2 SVGAGI (reference sequence). The CDR3 runs 13 residues. Trimming cost V 6 bases and J 4 bases, with 10 bases left between them. In nucleotides, the CDR3 is TGTGCCAGCAGGTTTGTTGGAAATCAGCCCCAGCATTTT. Amino acid sequence: CASRFVGNQPQHF.